Given below is one TCR beta chain in context. Its specificity is unknown. PCR employed 60 Vbeta and 13 Jbeta primers. The data were produced by immunoSEQ multiplex PCR, yet TCRdb's version contains in-frame clones alone and is incomplete. The table has about 150,000 clones, approximately 88% seen once. The source of the sample is a study of cytomegalovirus exposure and HLA in healthy donors. Losses at the gene ends were 5 bases for V and 11 bases for J; bases not matched to a gene: 16. Germline CDR1 reads MNHEY; CDR2 reads SVGAGI. The CDR3 contains 15 residues. Study-level results: The likely explanation for a cluster of highly shared sequence variants was sequencing artifact. About 87% or about 30% of the time was how often most TCR beta V segments were productive, according to an earlier analysis. In a later analysis, TCR beta V- and J-gene trimming showed a link to a missense DCLRE1C variant.

Specimen: PBMCs. The origin of this receptor is a boy between 2 and 15 years old in good health and CMV-seronegative. The chain is built from TRBV6-5 and TRBJ2-5; 8 nucleotides line up with TRBD1. CDR3 residues: CASSTNPGTGVEQYF. CDR3 nucleotide sequence: TGTGCCAGCAGTACGAACCCCGGGACAGGCGTTGAGCAGTACTTC.